The clone carrying this T cell receptor (beta chain) has ten or more counts. Genomic DNA was employed as the template in profiling TCR beta VDJ and CDR3. TCRdb itself ran the reads through MiXCR, one entry per CDR3 protein. The top ten hold roughly 42% of the sample, which has under 200,000 distinct CDR3 sequences, about 64% seen once. The source of the sample is a study of CD8+CD57+ T cells in acquired aplastic anemia. In the study overall: Average DNA yield from sorted CD4+ and CD8+ cells was about 3 ug.

V lost 3 bases and J lost 7; bases outside the gene matches: 5. CDR3 length: 14 amino acids. The TCR was taken from a human donor in good health. The sequenced sample consisted of sorted CD4+, CD8+, or CD8+CD57+ T cells (not recorded which) from PBMCs. The rearrangement joins TRBV12-3 or TRBV12-4 to TRBJ2-1; the match to TRBD2 covers 8 bases. CDR3 in amino acids: CASSFRLARNEQFF. The CDR3 region has the DNA TGTGCCAGCAGTTTCAGACTAGCGAGGAATGAGCAGTTCTTC.